Presented here are 18 T cell receptor beta chains from one specimen sequenced in a study of blood T cells in healthy people across ages. For the second PCR, which ran for roughly 6 to 11 cycles, a sample-barcoded 5' primer and a J-beta primer mix were used. TCRdb independently ran MiXCR on the 5' RACE reads; one entry per CDR3 protein. The table includes about 590,000 distinct CDR3 sequences, about 28% detected once. The sequenced material came from blood. All receptors come from a woman over 75 in good health.

In the case of this clonotype: A junction boundary mismatches the germline segment, possibly from a read error. The V call is TRBV7-9, the J call TRBJ2-5; TRBD1 aligns across 8 bases. The end of the DNA aligns better with TRBJ2-7, so the J call may be wrong. This CDR3 has 16 residues. Germline values: CDR1 SEHNR, CDR2 FQNEAQ (reference sequence). CDR3 residues: CASSTQDRGASNEQYF. The DNA of the CDR3 is TGTGCCAGCAGCACCCAAGACAGGGGCGCCTCCAACGAGCAGTACTTC.

V and J are TRBV2 and TRBJ2-5, with TRBD2 matching over 7 bases. V lost 7 bases and J lost 7; bases outside the gene matches: 12. Germline V lookup: CDR1 SNHLY, CDR2 FYNNEI. The CDR3 is 14 amino acids. The CDR3 spells CASNPGTRGGTQYF. CDR3 in DNA: TGTGCCAGCAACCCCGGGACGCGCGGGGGGACCCAGTACTTC.

The V call is TRBV5-1, the J call TRBJ1-1; D call uncertain. This CDR3 region has 15 residues. In germline, CDR1 is SGHRS, CDR2 YFSETQ. V dropped 0 bases and J dropped 11 bases, with 20 bases sitting between them. CDR3 loop: CASSLANQGKEGAFF. DNA for the CDR3: TGCGCCAGCAGCTTGGCCAATCAAGGGAAAGAAGGGGCTTTCTTT.

The rearrangement joins TRBV5-1 to TRBJ2-4, with TRBD2 identical over 7 bases. The J call may be mistaken, given a closer DNA end match to TRBJ2-7. This CDR3 is 16 amino acids long. Germline V gene data show CDR1 as SGHRS and CDR2 as YFSETQ. CDR3 DNA: TGCGCCAGCAGCCGTGGACCACGGGAGGCCTCCTACGAGCAGTACTTC. Translating it yields CASSRGPREASYEQYF.

This clonotype was counted a few times. The J gene is TRBJ2-7, the V gene TRBV6-2 or TRBV6-3; possible D gene TRBD1, 7 bases. CDR3 length: 15 amino acids. V lost 6 bases and J 4 bases, leaving 19 bases between the germline ends. CDR1 is MNHEY, CDR2 SVGEGT, per germline. CDR3 nucleotide sequence: TGTGCCAGCAGCCAACAGGGGAGGTTCGGGTACGAGCAGTACTTC. It specifies CASSQQGRFGYEQYF.

The chain uses TRBV3-1 and TRBJ1-5; D gene ambiguous. The CDR3 extends over 14 amino acids. The V end was cut by 1 base, the J end by 7 bases, with 11 bases between. In germline, CDR1 is LGHDT, CDR2 YNNKEL (reference sequence). The CDR3 sequence: CASSQGRVRQPQHF. The CDR3 DNA sequence: TGTGCCAGCAGCCAAGGACGGGTACGGCAGCCCCAGCATTTT.

The chain has TRBV12-3 or TRBV12-4 and TRBJ2-7, with D possibly TRBD1 on 6 matching bases. Trimming took 6 bases from V and 2 from J, leaving 23 bases between them. CDR3 length: 17 amino acids. The CDR3 protein is CASSPYRGQGRAYEQYF. The CDR3, as DNA: TGTGCCAGCAGCCCCTACCGGGGCCAGGGGAGAGCCTACGAGCAGTACTTC.

Worth noting for this clonotype: Being one base from a much bigger clone, this may be a read error. The genes are TRBV11-2 and TRBJ2-5; a possible D gene is TRBD2 (5 bases). The CDR3 is 12 amino acids. Germline V gene lookup returns CDR1 SGHAT and CDR2 FQNNGV. Trimming stripped 5 bases from V and 11 bases from J, with 15 bases between. In DNA form, the CDR3 reads TGTGCCAGCAGCCCGGGGTTTAAGGAGCAGTACTTC. Encoded protein: CASSPGFKEQYF.

This chain uses TRBV6-1 with TRBJ2-5, with D tentatively TRBD1 (6 bases). Germline V lookup: CDR1 MNHNS, CDR2 SASEGT. The CDR3 extends over 15 amino acids. Trimming took off 3 bases at V and 5 bases at J, with 16 bases between the two ends. The CDR3 region has the DNA TGTGCCAGCAGTGATGGGCCCAACGACAGGGAGACCCAGTACTTC. It translates to CASSDGPNDRETQYF.

V is TRBV15 and J is TRBJ2-4; TRBD2 might be the D (6 bases). The germline V gene encodes CDR1 LNHNV and CDR2 YYDKDF (reference sequence). There are 15 residues in the CDR3. The V end lost 1 base, the J end lost 8 bases, and 15 bases lay between the germline ends. The CDR3 region is CATSRASLAGDIQYF. The CDR3 DNA is TGTGCCACCAGCAGAGCTTCACTAGCAGGAGACATTCAGTACTTC.

The CDR3 nucleotides are TGTGCCGGCACTAGCCCGGGGAGCGCAGATACGCAGTATTTT. Translated, it gives CAGTSPGSADTQYF. The chain carries TRBV12-3 or TRBV12-4 and TRBJ2-3, with D maybe TRBD2 (6 bases). The CDR3 runs to 14 residues. Trimming cost V 11 bases and J 4 bases, with 19 bases left between them.

Notes on this clonotype: With a much larger clone just one base away, this may be a read error. The V gene is TRBV10-3, the J gene TRBJ1-1, with TRBD1 as a possible D gene (5 bases). V was shortened by 6 bases and J by 7 bases, with 12 bases between the two germline ends. The CDR3 has 12 amino acids. CDR1 ENHRY and CDR2 SYGVKD come from the germline V gene. CDR3 loop: CAISQGRGEAFF. The CDR3 region has the DNA TGTGCCATCAGCCAGGGTCGCGGTGAAGCTTTCTTT.

This chain joins TRBV4-1 and TRBJ2-1; 9 positions agree with TRBD2. V was clipped by 0 bases and J by 7 bases; unmatched bases: 7. The V gene's germline CDR1 is MGHRA and CDR2 YSYEKL. This CDR3 is 16 amino acids long. The CDR3 DNA follows: TGCGCCAGCAGCCAAGATAGGAGCGGGAGGCGGAATGAGCAGTTCTTC. Translating it yields CASSQDRSGRRNEQFF.

This clonotype was seen more than once but under ten times. The rearrangement uses TRBV19 and TRBJ2-3, with D perhaps given as TRBD1 or TRBD2 (5 bases each). CDR1 and CDR2 from the germline V gene are LNHDA and SQIVND (reference sequence). There are 14 residues in the CDR3. V was trimmed by 6 bases and J by 6 bases, leaving 16 bases between them. CDR3 loop: CASSPGTLADTQYF. For the CDR3, the DNA is TGTGCCAGTAGCCCGGGGACCCTCGCGGATACGCAGTATTTT.

The J gene is TRBJ1-1, the V gene TRBV4-2; 10 bases line up with TRBD1. V lost 1 base, J lost 11 bases, and 13 bases stayed unmatched. The germline CDR1 and CDR2 sequences are LGHNA and YNFKEQ. There are 16 residues in the CDR3. The CDR3 spells CASSQAFGTGESDAFF. The CDR3 bases are TGTGCCAGCAGCCAAGCTTTCGGGACAGGGGAGAGTGATGCTTTCTTT.

This clonotype was observed many times. The CDR3 region is CSASPRNQPQHF. In nucleotides, the CDR3 is TGCAGTGCTAGTCCGCGCAATCAGCCCCAGCATTTT. The chain links TRBV20-1 to TRBJ1-5; D uncertain. The CDR3 covers 12 residues. The V end lost 3 bases, the J end lost 2 bases, and 5 bases lay between the germline ends. Germline loops: CDR1 DFQATT, CDR2 SNEGSKA (reference sequence).

This clonotype was observed a handful of times. A read error may produce the germline difference seen at one junction end. The chain carries TRBV15 and TRBJ1-1; 8 nucleotides align to TRBD1. The CDR3 totals 17 residues. Germline V gives CDR1 LNHNV, CDR2 YYDKDF (reference sequence). DNA for the CDR3: TGTGCCACCAGCAGCGCTCTTCAGGGGGCTGGGAACACTGAAGTTTTCTTT. It codes for CATSSALQGAGNTEVFF.

The chain has TRBV28 and TRBJ1-6; D possibly corresponds to TRBD1 (6 bases). The length of the CDR3 is 12 residues. Trimming left V 5 bases short and J 13 bases short, with 12 bases between. Germline CDR1 is MDHEN and CDR2 is SYDVKM. CDR3: CASSETGRPLHF. For the CDR3, the DNA is TGTGCCAGCAGTGAGACAGGTCGCCCCCTCCACTTT.